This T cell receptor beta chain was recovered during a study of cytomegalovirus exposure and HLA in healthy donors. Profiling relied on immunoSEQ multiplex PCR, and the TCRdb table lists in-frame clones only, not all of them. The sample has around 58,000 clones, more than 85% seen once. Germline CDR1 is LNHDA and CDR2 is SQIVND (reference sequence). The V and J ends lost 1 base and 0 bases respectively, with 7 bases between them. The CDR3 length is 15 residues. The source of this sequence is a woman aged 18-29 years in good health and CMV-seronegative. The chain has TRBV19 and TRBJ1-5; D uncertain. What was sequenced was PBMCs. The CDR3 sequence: CASSIVQISNQPQHF. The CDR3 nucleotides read TGTGCCAGTAGTATAGTCCAGATTAGCAATCAGCCCCAGCATTTT.